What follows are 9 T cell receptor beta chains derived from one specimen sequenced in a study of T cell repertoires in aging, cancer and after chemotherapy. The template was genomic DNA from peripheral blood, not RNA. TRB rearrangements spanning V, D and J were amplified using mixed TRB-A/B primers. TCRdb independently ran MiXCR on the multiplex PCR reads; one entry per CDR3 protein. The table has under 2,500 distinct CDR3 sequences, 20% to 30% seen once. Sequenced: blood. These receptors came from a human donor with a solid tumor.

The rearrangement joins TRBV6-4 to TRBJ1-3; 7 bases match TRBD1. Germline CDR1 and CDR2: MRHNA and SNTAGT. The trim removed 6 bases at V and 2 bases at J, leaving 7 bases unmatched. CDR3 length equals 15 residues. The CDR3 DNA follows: TGTGCCAGCAGCGCCCAACAGGGGCCTGGAAACACCATATATTTT. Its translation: CASSAQQGPGNTIYF.

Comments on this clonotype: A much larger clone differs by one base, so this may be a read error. The CDR3 here is CASSESGGAYNERFF. DNA of the CDR3: TGTGCCAGCAGTGAAAGCGGGGGGGCCTACAATGAGCGGTTCTTC. The chain is built from TRBV6-1 and TRBJ2-1; 10 nucleotides agree with TRBD2. Germline CDR1 MNHNS, CDR2 SASEGT. The CDR3 covers 15 residues.

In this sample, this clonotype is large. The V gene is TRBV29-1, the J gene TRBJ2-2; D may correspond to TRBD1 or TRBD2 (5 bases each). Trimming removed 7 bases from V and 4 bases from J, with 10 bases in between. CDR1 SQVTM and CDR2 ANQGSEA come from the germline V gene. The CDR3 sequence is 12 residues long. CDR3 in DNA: TGCAGCGGGGACGGGTCCACCGGGGAGCTGTTTTTT. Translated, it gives CSGDGSTGELFF.

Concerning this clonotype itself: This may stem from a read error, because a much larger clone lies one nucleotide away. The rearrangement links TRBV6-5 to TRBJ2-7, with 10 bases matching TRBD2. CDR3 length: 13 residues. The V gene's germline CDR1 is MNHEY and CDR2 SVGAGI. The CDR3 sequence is CASRKREGYEQNF. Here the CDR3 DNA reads TGTGCCAGCAGAAAGCGGGAGGGCTACGAGCAGAACTTC.

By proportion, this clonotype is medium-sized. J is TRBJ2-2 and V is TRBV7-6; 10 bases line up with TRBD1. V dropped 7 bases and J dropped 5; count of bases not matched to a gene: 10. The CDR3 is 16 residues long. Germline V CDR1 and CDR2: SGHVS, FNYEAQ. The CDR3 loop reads CASKRGGTGETGELFF. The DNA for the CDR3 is TGTGCCAGCAAAAGAGGGGGGACAGGGGAGACCGGGGAGCTGTTTTTT. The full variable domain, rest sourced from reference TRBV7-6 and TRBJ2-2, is GAGVSQSPRYKVTKRGQDVALRCDPISGHVSLYWYRQALGQGPEFLTYFNYEAQQDKSGLPNDRFSAERPEGSISTLTIQRTEQRDSAMYRCASKRGGTGETGELFFGEGSRLTVL.

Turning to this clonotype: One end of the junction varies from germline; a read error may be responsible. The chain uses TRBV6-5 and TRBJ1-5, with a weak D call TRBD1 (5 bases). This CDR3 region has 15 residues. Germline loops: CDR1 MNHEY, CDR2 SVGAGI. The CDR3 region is CASSYSSKGIQPHHF. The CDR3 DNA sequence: TGTGCCAGCAGTTACTCTTCCAAGGGGATTCAGCCCCACCATTTT.

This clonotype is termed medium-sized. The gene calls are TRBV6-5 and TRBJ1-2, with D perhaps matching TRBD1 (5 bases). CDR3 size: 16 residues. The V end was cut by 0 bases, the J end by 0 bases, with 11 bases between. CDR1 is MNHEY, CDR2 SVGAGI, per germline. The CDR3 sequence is CASSYSTDLANYGYTF. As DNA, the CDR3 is TGTGCCAGCAGTTACTCGACAGACCTAGCTAACTATGGCTACACCTTC.

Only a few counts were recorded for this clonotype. CDR3 protein: CASSFQRSNTEAFF. CDR3 coding DNA: TGTGCCAGCAGTTTCCAGCGATCGAACACTGAAGCTTTCTTT. The V call is TRBV6-9, the J call TRBJ1-1; D remains ambiguous. The V end lost 4 bases, the J end lost 1 base, and 10 bases lay between the germline ends. The CDR3 sequence is 14 residues long. Germline loops: CDR1 MNHGY, CDR2 SVAAGI.

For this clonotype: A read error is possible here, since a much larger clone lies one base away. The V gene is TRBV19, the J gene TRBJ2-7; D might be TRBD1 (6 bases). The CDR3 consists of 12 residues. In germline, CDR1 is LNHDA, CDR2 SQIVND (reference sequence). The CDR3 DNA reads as TGTTCCAGTAGTCCCAGGGGAAGCGAGCAGTACTTC. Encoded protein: CSSSPRGSEQYF. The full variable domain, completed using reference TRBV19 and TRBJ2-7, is DGGITQSPKYLFRKEGQNVTLSCEQNLNHDAMYWYRQDPGQGLRLIYYSQIVNDFQKGDIAEGYSVSREKKESFPLTVTSAQKNPTAFYLCSSSPRGSEQYFGPGTRLTVT.